What follows are 3 T cell receptor beta chains derived from one specimen sequenced in a study of T cell clonotyping in hematopoietic cell transplantation. The protocol was immunoSEQ multiplex PCR, while the TCRdb copy is restricted to in-frame clones and leaves out a portion. Here the sample spans about 6,800 clones, nearly 99% being singletons. The sequencing used PBMCs, collected 30 days after allogeneic stem cell transplant. Every receptor here comes from a male patient between 55 and 70 years old who had an allogeneic stem cell transplant from a related donor, so the T cells may come from the graft donor. Some clones in this sample may be carry-over from other donors' samples.

The chain employs TRBV7-9 and TRBJ2-5; D possibly corresponds to TRBD1 (5 bases). Trimming removed 2 bases from V and 5 bases from J, with 18 bases in between. The germline gives CDR1 SEHNR, CDR2 FQNEAQ (reference sequence). There are 16 residues in the CDR3. CDR3 bases: TGTGCCAGCAGCTTATATAGGGGCCAGGTTTTTGAGACCCAGTACTTC. Amino acids: CASSLYRGQVFETQYF.

This clone came up once. This chain joins TRBV30 and TRBJ2-7; 8 nucleotides line up with TRBD1. The V and J ends lost 3 bases and 3 bases, in that order; junction bases with no gene match: 7. The CDR3 consists of 14 residues. The germline V gene encodes CDR1 GTSNPN and CDR2 SVGIG (reference sequence). CDR3 DNA sequence: TGTGCCTGGAGCTTCGGACAGGGAAACTACGAGCAGTACTTC. As protein: CAWSFGQGNYEQYF.

V and J are TRBV9 and TRBJ1-1; D is unclear. CDR1 and CDR2 (germline): SGDLS, YYNGEE. The CDR3 length is 13 residues. Between the trimmed V and J ends, which lost 0 bases and 5 bases, there was a span of 8 bases. Here the CDR3 reads CASSVAGRTEAFF. The CDR3 nucleotides read TGTGCCAGCAGCGTAGCCGGGAGGACTGAAGCTTTCTTT.